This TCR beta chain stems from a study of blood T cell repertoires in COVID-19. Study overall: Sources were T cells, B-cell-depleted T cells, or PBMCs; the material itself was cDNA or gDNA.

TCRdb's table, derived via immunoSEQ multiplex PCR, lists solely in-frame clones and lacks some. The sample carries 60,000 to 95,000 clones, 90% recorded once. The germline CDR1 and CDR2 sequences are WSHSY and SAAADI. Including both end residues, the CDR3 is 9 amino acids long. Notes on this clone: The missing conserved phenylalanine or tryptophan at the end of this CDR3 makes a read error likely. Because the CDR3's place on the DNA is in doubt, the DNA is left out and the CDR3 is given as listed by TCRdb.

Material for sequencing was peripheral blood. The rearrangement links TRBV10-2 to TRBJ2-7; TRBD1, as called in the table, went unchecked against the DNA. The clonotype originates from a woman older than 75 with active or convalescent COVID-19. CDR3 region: CASSPGHSL.